Shown below are 27 T cell receptor beta chains from a single sample sequenced in a study of OX40 agonist ivuxolimab in advanced cancers. Clones were read by immunoSEQ multiplex PCR, and TCRdb kept only the in-frame ones, dropping some. The sample records approximately 47,000 clones, roughly 81% being singletons. The specimen comprised CD4+ or CD8+ T cells sorted from blood, sampled in a trial of the OX40 agonist ivuxolimab. Receptors were obtained from an adult with an advanced solid tumor such as melanoma, head and neck, liver or kidney cancer.

The CDR3 loop reads CASSLEGSHQPQHF. The CDR3, as DNA: TGCGCCAGCAGCTTGGAGGGATCCCATCAGCCCCAGCATTTT. The chain employs TRBV5-1 and TRBJ1-5; D gene unclear. The CDR3 is 14 residues long. With 0 bases removed from V and 5 bases from J, the gap between germline ends came to 9 bases. Germline V lookup: CDR1 SGHRS, CDR2 YFSETQ.

The J gene is TRBJ2-7, the V gene TRBV2; 8 bases line up with TRBD2. With 6 bases clipped from V and 4 bases from J, the junction kept 8 bases outside the gene matches. Germline loops: CDR1 SNHLY, CDR2 FYNNEI. The CDR3 spans 14 residues. The CDR3 sequence: CASRRTSGAYEQYF. CDR3 DNA: TGTGCCAGCAGGCGTACTAGCGGAGCTTACGAGCAGTACTTC.

V and J are TRBV27 and TRBJ2-7, with D tentatively TRBD1 or TRBD2 (6 bases each). Germline values: CDR1 MNHEY, CDR2 SMNVEV (reference sequence). Between the trimmed V and J ends, which lost 1 base and 6 bases, there was a span of 16 bases. The CDR3 loop spans 15 amino acids. DNA for the CDR3: TGTGCCAGCAGTTTATTGGGGGCGGGGCCGGGCGAGCAGTACTTC. Its protein is CASSLLGAGPGEQYF.

To note about this clone: Other DNA sequences from this sample encode an identical CDR3 as well. The chain employs TRBV30 and TRBJ2-7, with 16 bases identical to TRBD2. Germline assignment: CDR1 GTSNPN and CDR2 SVGIG (reference sequence). J gave up 7 bases and V 3 bases, and 15 bases lay outside the gene matches. The CDR3 spans 18 residues. The CDR3 nucleotides read TGTGCCTGGAGGGGGGGGACTAGCGGGAGGGCCGTTGGTTGGGAGCAGTACTTC. Protein: CAWRGGTSGRAVGWEQYF.

V usage is TRBV7-2 and J usage is TRBJ2-7, with a weak D call TRBD1 (5 bases). This CDR3 comprises 15 residues. The V gene lost 0 bases and the J gene lost 2 bases, with 11 bases spanning the gap. Germline V gives CDR1 SGHTA, CDR2 FQGNSA. CDR3 nucleotide sequence: TGTGCCAGCAGCTTAGCGGGGCTCGCCCCCTACGAGCAGTACTTC. This sequence encodes CASSLAGLAPYEQYF.

The gene calls are TRBV5-1 and TRBJ2-1, with TRBD2 identical over 9 bases. The germline V gene has CDR1 SGHRS and CDR2 YFSETQ. V gave up 2 bases and J gave up 10 bases; unmatched junction bases: 10. The CDR3 consists of 15 residues. CDR3 sequence: CASSLWREGRMEQFF. In DNA form, the CDR3 reads TGCGCCAGCAGCTTATGGCGGGAGGGTCGCATGGAGCAGTTCTTC. The full variable domain, completed using reference TRBV5-1 and TRBJ2-1, is KAGVTQTPRYLIKTRGQQVTLSCSPISGHRSVSWYQQTPGQGLQFLFEYFSETQRNKGNFPGRFSGRQFSNSRSEMNVSTLELGDSALYLCASSLWREGRMEQFFGPGTRLTVL.

The chain's CDR3 is CASSIQGGGYTF. CDR3 nucleotides: TGTGCCAGTAGTATACAGGGTGGGGGCTACACCTTC. The chain has TRBV19 and TRBJ1-2; D may be TRBD1 (5 bases). The length of the CDR3 is 12 residues. Trimming took off 2 bases at V and 8 bases at J, with 9 bases between the two ends. Looked up from germline, CDR1 is LNHDA and CDR2 is SQIVND (reference sequence).

The J gene is TRBJ2-1, the V gene TRBV5-1; D possibly corresponds to TRBD2 (5 bases). This CDR3 comprises 15 residues. The V end lost 4 bases, the J end lost 8 bases, and 19 bases lay between the germline ends. Germline V CDR1 and CDR2: SGHRS, YFSETQ. This CDR3 is CASSMDSSKAYEQFF. The CDR3 DNA follows: TGCGCCAGCAGCATGGACTCTTCCAAAGCCTATGAGCAGTTCTTC.

V usage is TRBV20-1 and J usage is TRBJ2-1; D ambiguous. This CDR3 comprises 11 residues. Trimming shortened V by 3 bases and J by 7 bases, and 7 bases separated the two germline ends. Germline lookup yields CDR1 DFQATT and CDR2 SNEGSKA (reference sequence). The CDR3 region has the DNA TGCAGTGCTAGTTTGGAAAATGAGCAGTTCTTC. Encoded protein: CSASLENEQFF.

The chain is built from TRBV9 and TRBJ2-4; D uncertain. Trimming cost V 5 bases and J 0 bases, with 9 bases left between them. Per germline, CDR1 SGDLS and CDR2 YYNGEE. The CDR3 is 14 residues long. CDR3 DNA sequence: TGTGCCAGCAGTTCTAATTTAGCCAAAAACATTCAGTACTTC. This sequence encodes CASSSNLAKNIQYF.

This clone was detected only once. The chain combines TRBV6-5 with TRBJ2-2, with D possibly being TRBD2 (5 bases). Germline V gives CDR1 MNHEY, CDR2 SVGAGI. V was trimmed by 2 bases and J by 4 bases, leaving 11 bases between them. The CDR3 totals 15 residues. CDR3 region: CASSYGLASTGELFF. CDR3 in DNA: TGTGCCAGCAGTTACGGCCTAGCTTCCACCGGGGAGCTGTTTTTT.

This clone occurred a few times. V usage is TRBV19 and J usage is TRBJ1-1, with 7 bases fitting TRBD1. Germline V gives CDR1 LNHDA, CDR2 SQIVND (reference sequence). The CDR3 is 14 amino acids. With 3 bases clipped from V and 3 bases from J, the junction kept 4 bases outside the gene matches. The CDR3 spells CASSIIDRDTEAFF. For the CDR3, the DNA is TGTGCCAGTAGTATTATCGACAGGGACACTGAAGCTTTCTTT.

As regards this clone: The sample has other DNA sequences that encode this CDR3 too. The chain joins TRBV6-5 to TRBJ2-7; unclear D gene. Germline CDR1 MNHEY, CDR2 SVGAGI. The CDR3 is 12 residues long. V was pared by 2 bases and J by 2 bases, with 4 bases between. The CDR3 bases are TGTGCCAGCAGTTACAGCCCCTACGAGCAGTACTTC. This codes for CASSYSPYEQYF.

V gene TRBV18 combines with J gene TRBJ2-1; 9 bases map to TRBD2. The germline V gene encodes CDR1 KGHSH and CDR2 LQKENI. V shed 2 bases, J shed 8 bases, and the junction held 10 bases outside the gene matches. There are 16 residues in the CDR3. The CDR3 is CASSPTMGSGGDEQFF. The CDR3 region has the DNA TGTGCCAGCTCACCAACGATGGGTAGCGGGGGAGATGAGCAGTTCTTC.

The gene calls are TRBV7-2 and TRBJ2-1; TRBD2 aligns across 7 bases. With V trimmed by 5 bases and J by 0 bases, 7 bases remained unmatched. Germline V gene sequence: CDR1 SGHTA, CDR2 FQGNSA. The CDR3 loop spans 16 amino acids. CDR3 nucleotides: TGTGCCAGCAGCCCCTCTAGCGGTAGCTCCTACAATGAGCAGTTCTTC. As protein: CASSPSSGSSYNEQFF.

CDR3: CASSEGSSYNSPLHF. CDR3 nucleotide sequence: TGTGCCAGCAGTGAGGGGAGCTCCTATAATTCACCCCTCCACTTT. The chain carries TRBV6-1 and TRBJ1-6; D gene uncertain. The CDR3 is 15 amino acids. Germline CDR1 is MNHNS and CDR2 is SASEGT. V shed 3 bases and J shed 0 bases, with 6 bases lying between them.

The J gene is TRBJ2-3, the V gene TRBV19; D might be TRBD1 (6 bases). V was clipped by 6 bases and J by 3 bases, with 13 bases between them. Germline CDR1 and CDR2: LNHDA and SQIVND (reference sequence). The CDR3 is 14 residues long. This chain's CDR3 is CASRGGRTTDTQYF. In nucleotides, the CDR3 is TGTGCCAGTAGAGGGGGAAGAACTACAGATACGCAGTATTTT.

With respect to this clone: One base away lies a much larger clone, so this may be a sequencing read error. This chain uses TRBV5-6 with TRBJ1-1; D perhaps matches TRBD1 (6 bases). The CDR3 consists of 17 residues. V was shortened by 4 bases and J by 4 bases, with 23 bases between the two germline ends. Looked up from germline, CDR1 is SGHDT and CDR2 is YYEEEE. CDR3 amino acids: CASSRNLQGIVGTEAFF. DNA of the CDR3: TGTGCCAGCAGCAGAAACCTCCAGGGGATTGTGGGCACTGAAGCTTTCTTT.

V gene TRBV2 combines with J gene TRBJ2-4; no clear D. Looked up from germline, CDR1 is SNHLY and CDR2 is FYNNEI. V was cut by 6 bases and J by 0 bases, with 9 bases left in between. This CDR3 is 14 amino acids long. The CDR3 loop is CASRTTVAKNIQYF. In DNA form, the CDR3 reads TGTGCCAGCAGGACCACAGTAGCCAAAAACATTCAGTACTTC.

The chain links TRBV29-1 to TRBJ2-1; 8 bases map to TRBD2. Germline-derived CDR1 and CDR2 are SQVTM and ANQGSEA. The CDR3 consists of 13 residues. J gave up 7 bases and V 6 bases, and 8 bases lay outside the gene matches. CDR3 sequence: CSVHSGMMNEQFF. The CDR3 region has the DNA TGCAGCGTCCATAGCGGGATGATGAATGAGCAGTTCTTC.

The CDR3 region is CASSDRSYEQYF. CDR3 bases: TGTGCCAGCAGCGACCGCTCCTACGAGCAGTACTTC. V gene TRBV7-9 combines with J gene TRBJ2-7; D not certain. The V end lost 5 bases, the J end lost 0 bases, and 5 bases lay between the germline ends. The CDR3 loop spans 12 amino acids. Germline assignment: CDR1 SEHNR and CDR2 FQNEAQ (reference sequence).

This chain joins TRBV11-2 and TRBJ2-7, with 10 bases matching TRBD2. The germline gives CDR1 SGHAT, CDR2 FQNNGV. CDR3 size: 15 residues. V shed 4 bases and J 6 bases; nucleotides not matched to a gene: 9. The CDR3 is CASSWRLVAGGEQYF. The CDR3 region has the DNA TGTGCCAGCAGCTGGCGGCTAGTAGCGGGAGGCGAGCAGTACTTC.

The V gene is TRBV27, the J gene TRBJ2-1, with D perhaps matching TRBD2 (6 bases). Trimming cost V 3 bases and J 6 bases, with 18 bases left between them. The germline V gene encodes CDR1 MNHEY and CDR2 SMNVEV (reference sequence). The CDR3 sequence is 16 residues long. CDR3 DNA: TGTGCCAGCAGTTTGTGGGGCGGGGTGGGGACCAATGAGCAGTTCTTC. It yields the protein CASSLWGGVGTNEQFF.

In this sample, this clone turned up a few times. As DNA, the CDR3 is TGCGCCAGCAGCTTGGCTCAGGGAGACTATGGCTACACCTTC. This codes for CASSLAQGDYGYTF. The chain links TRBV5-1 to TRBJ1-2; maybe TRBD1 (5 bases). Trimming cost V 0 bases and J 3 bases, with 9 bases left between them. This CDR3 contains 14 residues. Germline CDR1 SGHRS, CDR2 YFSETQ.

The V gene is TRBV7-6, the J gene TRBJ2-5; D perhaps matches TRBD2 (5 bases). CDR3 length equals 16 residues. The ends were cut back, 3 bases at V and 2 bases at J, with 16 bases in the middle. The V gene's germline CDR1 is SGHVS and CDR2 FNYEAQ. The CDR3 nucleotides are TGTGCCAGCAGCTTCAGGATGTTGAGCGGTCAAGAGACCCAGTACTTC. This codes for CASSFRMLSGQETQYF.

The chain uses TRBV4-2 and TRBJ1-2; 8 bases align to TRBD1. Trimming cost V 4 bases and J 4 bases; bases outside gene matches: 8. This CDR3 spans 15 amino acids. The V gene's germline CDR1 is LGHNA and CDR2 YNFKEQ. CDR3 sequence reads: CASSLWDRRPYGYTF. The CDR3 DNA is TGTGCCAGCAGCCTCTGGGACAGGCGTCCCTATGGCTACACCTTC.

The sample holds one count of this clone. The chain has TRBV6-5 and TRBJ1-5, with 8 bases that match TRBD1. This CDR3 has 14 amino acids. V was clipped by 5 bases and J by 6 bases; unmatched bases: 6. The germline gives CDR1 MNHEY, CDR2 SVGAGI. This CDR3 reads CASSQQQGAQPQHF. CDR3 sequence (DNA): TGTGCCAGCAGTCAACAGCAGGGGGCTCAGCCCCAGCATTTT.